These 25 T cell receptor beta chains came from one sample sequenced in a study of shared clonotypes between healthy human individuals. TCRdb's table, derived via immunoSEQ multiplex PCR, lists solely in-frame clones and lacks some. The repertoire holds approximately 2.1 million clones, with over 85% as singletons. Sequenced sample: naive CD4+ T cells from PBMCs. Subset described: CD45RA+ positively selected. These receptors all come from a man aged 18 to 29 in good health. Some clones in this sample may be carry-over from other donors' samples.

This chain joins TRBV6-5 and TRBJ1-1, with D maybe TRBD1 (6 bases). The germline CDR1 and CDR2 sequences are MNHEY and SVGAGI. Trimming removed 0 bases from V and 8 bases from J, with 16 bases in between. The CDR3 has 15 residues. Here the CDR3 reads CASSYSVQGPDEAFF. CDR3 DNA sequence: TGTGCCAGCAGTTACTCGGTTCAGGGGCCAGACGAAGCTTTCTTT.

The rearrangement uses TRBV14 and TRBJ2-2, with D uncertain. V gave up 1 base and J gave up 0 bases, with 12 bases separating them. The CDR3 has 17 amino acids. The germline V gene encodes CDR1 SGHDN and CDR2 FVKESK. The CDR3 DNA reads as TGTGCCAGCAGCCAAGCGCGCGCGATCTCGAACACCGGGGAGCTGTTTTTT. Amino acids: CASSQARAISNTGELFF. Full variable domain (outside the CDR3, taken from reference TRBV14 and TRBJ2-2): EAGVTQFPSHSVIEKGQTVTLRCDPISGHDNLYWYRRVMGKEIKFLLHFVKESKQDESGMPNNRFLAERTGGTYSTLKVQPAELEDSGVYFCASSQARAISNTGELFFGEGSRLTVL.

Worth noting for this clone: This sample includes further DNA sequences coding for the same CDR3. V is TRBV7-8 and J is TRBJ2-5; unclear D gene. Germline V CDR1 and CDR2: SGHVS, FQNEAQ. The CDR3 consists of 12 residues. V was shortened by 1 base and J by 4 bases, with 4 bases between the two germline ends. The CDR3 sequence: CASSLDRETQYF. In nucleotides, the CDR3 is TGTGCCAGCAGCTTAGATAGAGAGACCCAGTACTTC. The full variable domain, rest sourced from reference TRBV7-8 and TRBJ2-5, is GAGVSQSPRYKVAKRGQDVALRCDPISGHVSLFWYQQALGQGPEFLTYFQNEAQLDKSGLPSDRFFAERPEGSVSTLKIQRTQQEDSAVYLCASSLDRETQYFGPGTRLLVL.

The V call is TRBV18, the J call TRBJ1-2; TRBD1 matches 9 bases. The CDR3 has 15 residues. Per the germline V gene, CDR1 is KGHSH and CDR2 is LQKENI. V lost 4 bases and J lost 2; bases outside the gene matches: 5. The CDR3 reads CASSQQGAPNYGYTF. The CDR3 DNA reads as TGTGCCAGCTCACAACAGGGGGCGCCGAACTATGGCTACACCTTC. The full variable domain, its missing parts supplied by reference TRBV18 and TRBJ1-2, is NAGVMQNPRHLVRRRGQEARLRCSPMKGHSHVYWYRQLPEEGLKFMVYLQKENIIDESGMPKERFSAEFPKEGPSILRIQQVVRGDSAAYFCASSQQGAPNYGYTFGSGTRLTVV.

This CDR3 is CASSVSGRFSDTQYF. The CDR3 bases are TGTGCCAGTAGTGTTAGCGGGAGGTTTTCAGATACGCAGTATTTT. The chain links TRBV19 to TRBJ2-3; TRBD2 aligns across 10 bases. CDR3 size: 15 residues. V lost 5 bases, J lost 4 bases, and 6 bases stayed unmatched. Germline assignment: CDR1 LNHDA and CDR2 SQIVND (reference sequence).

The chain carries TRBV27 and TRBJ2-7, with D perhaps TRBD1 (5 bases). Deletions cut 1 base from V and 0 bases from J, with 13 bases between. Germline V lookup: CDR1 MNHEY, CDR2 SMNVEV (reference sequence). The CDR3 extends over 16 amino acids. The CDR3: CASSLYGQGVSYEQYF. Here the CDR3 DNA reads TGTGCCAGCAGTTTATATGGGCAGGGTGTCTCCTACGAGCAGTACTTC.

The J gene is TRBJ2-5, the V gene TRBV28; either TRBD1 or TRBD2 may supply D (5 bases each). CDR1 is MDHEN and CDR2 is SYDVKM in the germline V gene. Trimming took off 6 bases at V and 4 bases at J, with 24 bases between the two ends. The CDR3 is 17 residues long. For the CDR3, the DNA is TGTGCCAGCAGACAAAGGATTCGGCCAGGTGGGGGAGAGACCCAGTACTTC. Residues: CASRQRIRPGGGETQYF.

The rearrangement links TRBV7-8 to TRBJ2-1, with TRBD2 matching 10 bases. J was trimmed by 2 bases and V by 5 bases; bases with no gene match: 12. Germline V CDR1 and CDR2: SGHVS, FQNEAQ. The CDR3 length is 18 residues. The CDR3 coding sequence is TGTGCCAGCAGCCCCGCTAGCGGGAGCGTAGTGGCCTACAATGAGCAGTTCTTC. It translates to CASSPASGSVVAYNEQFF.

V usage is TRBV9 and J usage is TRBJ2-7, with 8 bases that match TRBD2. CDR1 and CDR2 from the germline V gene are SGDLS and YYNGEE. The CDR3 runs to 17 residues. J was trimmed by 5 bases and V by 3 bases; bases with no gene match: 16. In nucleotides, the CDR3 is TGTGCCAGCAGCGGCCTTGGGACTAGTGGCAGGGCGAACGAGCAGTACTTC. This gives the protein CASSGLGTSGRANEQYF.

Points on this clone: The same CDR3 also results from other DNA sequences found in this sample. The rearrangement uses TRBV27 and TRBJ2-1, with 10 bases that match TRBD2. This CDR3 contains 15 residues. Germline lookup yields CDR1 MNHEY and CDR2 SMNVEV (reference sequence). The trim removed 5 bases at V and 3 bases at J, leaving 4 bases unmatched. Here the CDR3 reads CASSLTSGNYNEQFF. The CDR3 nucleotides are TGTGCCAGCAGTCTAACTAGCGGGAACTACAATGAGCAGTTCTTC.

The rearrangement uses TRBV7-8 and TRBJ2-3, with 8 nucleotides matching TRBD2. Germline V gene lookup returns CDR1 SGHVS and CDR2 FQNEAQ. J lost 3 bases, V lost 7 bases, and 9 bases had no gene match. The CDR3 contains 15 residues. CDR3 in DNA: TGTGCCAGCAACGTGGCGGGAGGAGGGACAGATACGCAGTATTTT. It translates to CASNVAGGGTDTQYF. The full variable domain, its missing parts supplied by reference TRBV7-8 and TRBJ2-3, is GAGVSQSPRYKVAKRGQDVALRCDPISGHVSLFWYQQALGQGPEFLTYFQNEAQLDKSGLPSDRFFAERPEGSVSTLKIQRTQQEDSAVYLCASNVAGGGTDTQYFGPGTRLTVL.

The rearrangement links TRBV5-4 to TRBJ1-2; 7 bases are shared with TRBD1. Trimming at V came to 3 bases and at J to 5 bases, leaving 7 bases not matched to a gene. The CDR3 is made up of 14 amino acids. Germline CDR1 is SGHNT and CDR2 is YYREEE (reference sequence). The CDR3 nucleotides are TGTGCCAGCAGCTCAACCACAGGGGTGTATGGCTACACCTTC. Protein product: CASSSTTGVYGYTF.

V is TRBV5-1 and J is TRBJ1-2; D might be TRBD1 (6 bases). The ends were cut back, 9 bases at V and 2 bases at J, with 14 bases in the middle. The CDR3 totals 13 residues. The germline V gene encodes CDR1 SGHRS and CDR2 YFSETQ. Written as DNA, the CDR3 is TGCGCCACCCGCCGGGACACCAACTATGGCTACACCTTC. Translating gives CATRRDTNYGYTF.

This clone was picked up one time. The J gene is TRBJ2-5, the V gene TRBV30, with 7 bases identical to TRBD1. The CDR3 sequence is 15 residues long. CDR1 is GTSNPN, CDR2 SVGIG, per germline (reference sequence). V trimming: 2 bases; J trimming: 4 bases; junction bases outside the gene matches: 10. The CDR3 DNA reads as TGTGCCTGGAGTCGAAAGCAGGGGGACGTAGAGACCCAGTACTTC. It encodes CAWSRKQGDVETQYF.

The genes are TRBV7-9 and TRBJ2-5; TRBD2 agrees at 9 bases. The V gene's germline CDR1 is SEHNR and CDR2 FQNEAQ (reference sequence). The CDR3 covers 18 residues. V gave up 3 bases and J gave up 5 bases; unmatched junction bases: 16. The CDR3 bases are TGTGCCAGCAGCTTCAAAGAGATTGGCGGGAGGGCCATGGAGACCCAGTACTTC. Residues: CASSFKEIGGRAMETQYF.

As to this clone: In the same sample, other DNA sequences code for this CDR3. This chain connects TRBV6-5 to TRBJ1-6; D remains ambiguous. The CDR3 totals 12 residues. Germline CDR1 is MNHEY and CDR2 is SVGAGI. Trimming stripped 0 bases from V and 6 bases from J, with 0 bases between. This CDR3 reads CASSYSNSPLHF. In DNA, the CDR3 is TGTGCCAGCAGTTACTCTAATTCACCCCTCCACTTT.

V is TRBV10-3 and J is TRBJ2-1; a possible D gene is TRBD1 (6 bases). This CDR3 spans 16 amino acids. Germline CDR1 reads ENHRY; CDR2 reads SYGVKD. The ends were cut back, 7 bases at V and 0 bases at J, with 16 bases in the middle. The CDR3 here is CAINQGGKSSYNEQFF. The CDR3 DNA sequence: TGTGCCATCAATCAAGGGGGTAAAAGCTCCTACAATGAGCAGTTCTTC.

The chain recombines TRBV4-2 with TRBJ2-1; D is possibly TRBD1 or TRBD2 (5 bases each). The germline CDR1 and CDR2 sequences are LGHNA and YNFKEQ. V lost 1 base and J 0 bases, leaving 13 bases between the germline ends. The CDR3 runs 17 residues. This chain's CDR3 is CASSQGGAFSSYNEQFF. The CDR3 DNA is TGTGCCAGCAGCCAAGGAGGGGCCTTTAGCTCCTACAATGAGCAGTTCTTC.

This chain uses TRBV7-3 with TRBJ2-3; 11 nucleotides agree with TRBD2. This CDR3 contains 19 residues. Trimming cost V 1 base and J 3 bases; bases outside gene matches: 12. Per germline, CDR1 SGHTA and CDR2 FQGTGA. The CDR3 sequence is CASSLIPPTSGSSTDTQYF. In DNA, the CDR3 is TGTGCCAGCAGCTTAATCCCCCCTACTAGCGGGAGTAGTACAGATACGCAGTATTTT.

The chain is built from TRBV4-1 and TRBJ1-1; the D gene is possibly TRBD1 (5 bases). The CDR3 consists of 13 residues. Germline CDR1 is MGHRA and CDR2 is YSYEKL. Trimming stripped 0 bases from V and 6 bases from J, with 8 bases between. The DNA for the CDR3 is TGCGCCAGCAGCCAAGATCCGGGGGCTGAAGCTTTCTTT. Translation gives CASSQDPGAEAFF.

The CDR3 here is CASSPRRLTNEKLFF. CDR3 sequence (DNA): TGTGCCAGCAGCCCCCGACGGTTAACTAATGAAAAACTGTTTTTT. The chain is built from TRBV11-2 and TRBJ1-4, with unresolved D. V gave up 5 bases and J gave up 1 base, with 11 bases separating them. Germline assignment: CDR1 SGHAT and CDR2 FQNNGV. The CDR3 runs 15 residues. Full variable domain (rest looked up from reference TRBV11-2 and TRBJ1-4): EAGVAQSPRYKIIEKRQSVAFWCNPISGHATLYWYQQILGQGPKLLIQFQNNGVVDDSQLPKDRFSAERLKGVDSTLKIQPAKLEDSAVYLCASSPRRLTNEKLFFGSGTQLSVL.

The chain recombines TRBV19 with TRBJ2-5; possible D gene TRBD1, 5 bases. V was pared by 4 bases and J by 2 bases, with 11 bases between. This CDR3 has 14 amino acids. CDR1 LNHDA and CDR2 SQIVND come from the germline V gene (reference sequence). The CDR3 region is CASSRGRQQETQYF. CDR3 coding DNA: TGTGCCAGTAGTAGAGGTAGACAGCAAGAGACCCAGTACTTC.

CDR3 DNA: TGTGCCTGGAGTCGACCAGATGAAGCTTTCTTT. It yields the protein CAWSRPDEAFF. The V gene is TRBV30, the J gene TRBJ1-1; D call uncertain. Germline values: CDR1 GTSNPN, CDR2 SVGIG (reference sequence). The length of the CDR3 is 11 residues. The V end was cut by 2 bases, the J end by 7 bases, with 8 bases between. The complete variable domain, with remaining parts taken from reference TRBV30 and TRBJ1-1, reads SQTIHQWPATLVQPVGSPLSLECTVEGTSNPNLYWYRQAAGRGLQLLFYSVGIGQISSEVPQNLSASRPQDRQFILSSKKLLLSDSGFYLCAWSRPDEAFFGQGTRLTVV.

The chain couples TRBV9 to TRBJ1-4; TRBD1 is a possible D gene (5 bases). CDR1 is SGDLS and CDR2 is YYNGEE in the germline V gene. Trimming shortened V by 0 bases and J by 8 bases, and 14 bases separated the two germline ends. The CDR3 is 15 amino acids. The CDR3, as DNA: TGTGCCAGCAGCGTAGATGGGCAGGGTCCCGAAAAACTGTTTTTT. This translates into CASSVDGQGPEKLFF.

This clone was recorded once. The V call is TRBV15, the J call TRBJ2-1, with a possible D match to TRBD1 (5 bases). V was pared by 5 bases and J by 3 bases, with 14 bases between. The CDR3 spans 15 residues. Germline V CDR1 and CDR2: LNHNV, YYDKDF (reference sequence). This CDR3 is CATSPRARDYNEQFF. The CDR3 nucleotides are TGTGCCACCAGCCCTCGAGCCAGGGACTACAATGAGCAGTTCTTC.